The clone carrying this T cell receptor beta chain has a handful of counts. Its target is not known. This entry is derived from a study of CD8 T cells in ankylosing spondylitis. Study findings and constraints: Blood of patients with ankylosing spondylitis appeared to be characterized by a TCR beta motif of several highly homologous variants. Past studies reported some motif variants in reactive arthritis synovial fluid and blood.

The germline V and J ends were trimmed by 5 bases and 2 bases, with 9 bases remaining between them. The CDR3 has 13 amino acids. Germline V gene lookup returns CDR1 SNHLY and CDR2 FYNNEI. By quantitative 5'-RACE with molecular barcodes, the TCR beta libraries were made. In TCRdb, the 5' RACE reads were re-called with MiXCR into one record per CDR3 protein. The table records under 250,000 distinct CDR3 sequences, about 10% of them present only once. The chain has TRBV2 and TRBJ1-1; D is unclear. Sequencing was done on a sample of blood, either unsorted or a sorted T cell fraction (not recorded which). This sequence originates from a male donor with ankylosing spondylitis or in good health (not recorded which). The DNA for the CDR3 is TGTGCCAGCAGTCGTAAGGGCAACACTGAAGCTTTCTTT. It yields the protein CASSRKGNTEAFF.